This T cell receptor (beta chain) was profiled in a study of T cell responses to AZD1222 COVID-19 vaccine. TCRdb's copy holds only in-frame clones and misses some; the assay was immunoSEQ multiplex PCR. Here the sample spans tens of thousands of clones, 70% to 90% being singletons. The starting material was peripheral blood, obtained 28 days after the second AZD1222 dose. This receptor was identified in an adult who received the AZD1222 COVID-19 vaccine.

CDR3 in DNA: TGTGCCAGCAGTTTATCGTCAAAGTACTATGGCTACACCTTC. Translating gives CASSLSSKYYGYTF. The V and J genes are TRBV28 and TRBJ1-2; D not certain. Per germline, CDR1 MDHEN and CDR2 SYDVKM. V was trimmed by 1 base and J by 3 bases, leaving 9 bases between them. The CDR3 length is 14 residues.